A single sample is the source of the 12 T cell receptor beta chains below, sequenced in a study of human T cells and chemical hapten exposure. MiXCR was run by TCRdb on the RACE reads, yielding one entry per CDR3 protein. The repertoire has approximately 90,000 distinct CDR3 sequences, approximately 11% of them found once; the top ten carry under 2.5%. Specified time point: patch test 2, 6 weeks after DPC sensitization. Treatment defined: therapeutic diphenylcyclopropenone sensitization with weekly scalp DPC. The starting material was whole blood, obtained in connection with sensitization to the hapten diphenylcyclopropenone (DPC). All receptors come from a man in his forties with alopecia areata. Some clones in this sample may be carry-over from other donors' samples.

This clonotype turned up a few times. This sequence joins TRBV7-9 and TRBJ1-4; D perhaps matches TRBD1 (6 bases). CDR1 and CDR2 (germline): SEHNR, FQNEAQ (reference sequence). The CDR3 contains 13 residues. V was trimmed by 5 bases and J by 5 bases, leaving 9 bases between them. Here the CDR3 DNA reads TGTGCCAGCAGCCCAGGGGTCAATGAAAAACTGTTTTTT. Translation gives CASSPGVNEKLFF.

This chain links TRBV12-5 with TRBJ2-5; D not certain. The CDR3 extends over 13 amino acids. The germline CDR1 and CDR2 sequences are LGHNT and FRNRAP. The ends were cut back, 1 base at V and 3 bases at J, with 6 bases in the middle. The CDR3 here is CASGLDLEETQYF. CDR3 in DNA: TGTGCTAGTGGTTTGGATCTAGAAGAGACCCAGTACTTC. The whole variable domain, remainder taken from reference TRBV12-5 and TRBJ2-5, is DARVTQTPRHKVTEMGQEVTMRCQPILGHNTVFWYRQTMMQGLELLAYFRNRAPLDDSGMPKDRFSAEMPDATLATLKIQPSEPRDSAVYFCASGLDLEETQYFGPGTRLLVL.

The V and J genes are TRBV7-8 and TRBJ1-6; TRBD1 matches at 9 bases. This CDR3 contains 15 residues. J was trimmed by 9 bases and V by 5 bases; bases with no gene match: 8. CDR1 and CDR2 (germline): SGHVS, FQNEAQ. The CDR3 coding sequence is TGTGCCAGCAGCGGCTACAGGGGGCTGGGTTCACCCCTCCACTTT. Amino acid sequence: CASSGYRGLGSPLHF.

The rearrangement links TRBV5-1 to TRBJ2-4; a possible D gene is TRBD1 (6 bases). This CDR3 is built from 15 residues. Germline CDR1 is SGHRS and CDR2 is YFSETQ. V was shortened by 0 bases and J by 5 bases, with 12 bases between the two germline ends. CDR3 residues: CASSLEGQPENIQYF. In DNA form, the CDR3 reads TGCGCCAGCAGCTTGGAAGGACAGCCCGAAAACATTCAGTACTTC.

The genes are TRBV7-2 and TRBJ1-2, with unresolved D. Trimming took off 2 bases at V and 0 bases at J, with 7 bases between the two ends. Looked up from germline, CDR1 is SGHTA and CDR2 is FQGNSA. This CDR3 region has 14 residues. The DNA of the CDR3 is TGTGCCAGCAGCTTATCGTCAGCTAACTATGGCTACACCTTC. This translates into CASSLSSANYGYTF.

The chain is built from TRBV13 and TRBJ2-3; a possible D gene is TRBD2 (6 bases). The CDR3 extends over 13 amino acids. The V gene's germline CDR1 is PRHDT and CDR2 FYEKMQ (reference sequence). Trimming removed 4 bases at V and 4 bases at J, with 9 bases between. CDR3 sequence reads: CASSSGVSDTQYF. The CDR3 DNA reads TGTGCCAGCAGCTCGGGAGTTTCAGATACGCAGTATTTT.

This clonotype showed up many times. V and J are TRBV29-1 and TRBJ1-1; no definite D call. V was cut by 3 bases and J by 1 base, with 3 bases left in between. The germline gives CDR1 SQVTM, CDR2 ANQGSEA. The CDR3 covers 11 residues. The CDR3 DNA sequence: TGCAGCGTTGATTCGAACACTGAAGCTTTCTTT. It specifies CSVDSNTEAFF.

This clonotype has only a few counts. This chain links TRBV9 with TRBJ2-3; D is ambiguous. There are 12 residues in the CDR3. The germline V and J ends were trimmed by 4 bases and 7 bases, with 10 bases remaining between them. Germline V gene lookup returns CDR1 SGDLS and CDR2 YYNGEE. CDR3 region: CASSPRDYTQYF. In nucleotides, the CDR3 is TGTGCCAGCAGCCCGCGCGATTATACGCAGTATTTT.

This chain uses TRBV2 with TRBJ2-1; a possible D gene is TRBD2 (5 bases). Germline CDR1 is SNHLY and CDR2 is FYNNEI. V lost 2 bases to trimming and J lost 14 bases, with 13 bases between them. The CDR3 sequence is 12 residues long. Written as DNA, the CDR3 is TGTGCCAGCAGTGAATATAGCGCTGAAGAGTTCTTC. Translating it yields CASSEYSAEEFF.

This clonotype was recorded a few times. The chain is built from TRBV28 and TRBJ2-7, with 7 bases aligning to TRBD1. CDR1 MDHEN and CDR2 SYDVKM come from the germline V gene. This CDR3 is built from 14 residues. V shed 5 bases, J shed 2 bases, and the junction held 6 bases outside the gene matches. CDR3 residues: CASSPRTGPYEQYF. The CDR3 DNA reads as TGTGCCAGCAGTCCCAGGACAGGACCCTACGAGCAGTACTTC. The complete variable domain, with remaining parts taken from reference TRBV28 and TRBJ2-7, reads DVKVTQSSRYLVKRTGEKVFLECVQDMDHENMFWYRQDPGLGLRLIYFSYDVKMKEKGDIPEGYSVSREKKERFSLILESASTNQTSMYLCASSPRTGPYEQYFGPGTRLTVT.

This clonotype was picked up a small number of times. The chain combines TRBV19 with TRBJ2-5; possibly TRBD1 for D (5 bases). The CDR3 has 14 residues. Germline assignment: CDR1 LNHDA and CDR2 SQIVND (reference sequence). V lost 1 base and J lost 2, with 8 bases in between. CDR3 residues: CASSIGGRQETQYF. The CDR3, as DNA: TGTGCCAGTAGTATAGGGGGCCGACAAGAGACCCAGTACTTC. The whole variable domain, remainder taken from reference TRBV19 and TRBJ2-5, is DGGITQSPKYLFRKEGQNVTLSCEQNLNHDAMYWYRQDPGQGLRLIYYSQIVNDFQKGDIAEGYSVSREKKESFPLTVTSAQKNPTAFYLCASSIGGRQETQYFGPGTRLLVL.

This clonotype has at least ten counts. The rearrangement links TRBV12-3 or TRBV12-4 to TRBJ2-2, with unresolved D. V gave up 1 base and J gave up 3 bases, with 6 bases separating them. The CDR3 sequence is 14 residues long. The CDR3 here is CASSLDRYTGELFF. The CDR3 nucleotides read TGTGCCAGCAGTTTAGATAGATACACCGGGGAGCTGTTTTTT.